This record looks at one T cell receptor beta chain sequence and its context. The J segment lost 0 bases and the V segment lost 1 base, leaving 6 bases of the junction unmatched. The CDR3 totals 17 residues. Per the germline V gene, CDR1 is LGHDT and CDR2 is YNNKEL (reference sequence). These data are taken from a study of blood T cell repertoires in COVID-19. Libraries were prepared by immunoSEQ multiplex PCR; TCRdb keeps only in-frame clonotypes and omits some of them. The sample holds about 110,000 clones, around 83% seen once. The receptor was derived from a woman over 75 with active or convalescent COVID-19. Material for sequencing was peripheral blood. The chain combines TRBV3-1 (or the pseudogene TRBV3-2) with TRBJ1-5; 7 bases are shared with TRBD1. CDR3 coding DNA: TGTGCCAGCAGCCAAGGGGGACAGATATTTAGCAATCAGCCCCAGCATTTT. Protein: CASSQGGQIFSNQPQHF.